This passage covers 2 T cell receptor beta chains from one sample sequenced in a study of human T cells and chemical hapten exposure. The library labeled individual cDNA molecules by adding unique molecular identifiers to them. TCRdb called the reads again in MiXCR, with one record for every CDR3 protein. Of roughly 120,000 distinct CDR3 sequences listed, more than 8.5% are singletons. The template was total RNA from unfractionated whole blood. The sample comprised whole blood. These receptors were taken from a human donor in good health. Some clones in this sample may be carry-over from other donors' samples.

The rearrangement uses TRBV2 and TRBJ1-2; no definite D call. Germline V gene sequence: CDR1 SNHLY, CDR2 FYNNEI. This CDR3 comprises 15 residues. V was shortened by 1 base and J by 2 bases, with 11 bases between the two germline ends. Here the CDR3 DNA reads TGTGCCAGCAGTGAAGGAGGCGGATTAAACTATGGCTACACCTTC. It codes for CASSEGGGLNYGYTF.

In its sample, this clonotype was seen a few times. The chain employs TRBV29-1 and TRBJ2-4; TRBD1 might be the D (6 bases). The CDR3 runs to 14 residues. Between the trimmed V and J ends, which lost 7 bases and 1 base, there was a span of 14 bases. Germline V gene sequence: CDR1 SQVTM, CDR2 ANQGSEA. The CDR3 nucleotides read TGCAGCGGAACAGGGATGGAGGCCAAAAACATTCAGTACTTC. As protein: CSGTGMEAKNIQYF.